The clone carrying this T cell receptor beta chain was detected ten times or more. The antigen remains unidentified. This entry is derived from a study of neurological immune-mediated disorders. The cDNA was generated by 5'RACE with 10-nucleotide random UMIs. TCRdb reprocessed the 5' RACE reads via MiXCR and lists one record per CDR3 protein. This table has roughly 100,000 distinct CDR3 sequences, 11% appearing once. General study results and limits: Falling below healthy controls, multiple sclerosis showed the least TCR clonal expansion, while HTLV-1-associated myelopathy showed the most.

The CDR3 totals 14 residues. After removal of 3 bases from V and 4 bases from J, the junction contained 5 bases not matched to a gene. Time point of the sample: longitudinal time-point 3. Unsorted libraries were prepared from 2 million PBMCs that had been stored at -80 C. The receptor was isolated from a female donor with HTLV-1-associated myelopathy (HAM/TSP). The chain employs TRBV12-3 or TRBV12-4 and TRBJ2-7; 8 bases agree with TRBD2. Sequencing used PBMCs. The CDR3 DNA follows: TGTGCCAGCAGTTTCGCGGGGGGAGGGTACGAGCAGTACTTC. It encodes CASSFAGGGYEQYF.